This TCR beta chain was retrieved from a study of blood T cell repertoires in COVID-19 (dated by TCRdb to 2018 to 2021). Regarding the complete study: Samples covering the acute and convalescent phases of COVID-19 were provided by collaborators in the United States, Italy and Spain. Where available, HLA class I and class II types were obtained from metadata supplied by the sample provider rather than from assay-based typing. The prospective study material was composed of cDNA or gDNA derived from T cells, B-cell-depleted T cells, or PBMCs. The repertoires were released in a freely available public database meant as a resource for research on the immune response to SARS-CoV-2. Nearly every sample came with metadata listing a de-identified subject ID, COVID-19 status, age in years and sex. Subjects who had been exposed to COVID-19, were actively infected with it, or had recovered from it provided the deeply sampled blood TCRbeta repertoires that made up the dataset. The samples were drawn from two sources: the first 160 participants of the ongoing ImmuneRACE study, and over 1,000 subjects contributed by 6 global collaborators.

What the work shows at the level of the full study, not this receptor alone: How much clinical and demographic metadata was included differed by source and by participant, and the metadata was provided uncurated.

Concerning this clone: The antigen this receptor binds is unknown. The record has no base qualities; no much larger clone is one base away.

TCRbeta CDR3 regions were amplified from genomic DNA by means of the immunoSEQ Assay, a bias-controlled multiplex PCR. The study's processing was this. Within the assay, amplification of reference gene primers was used to estimate how many nucleated cells each sample contained. To quantify the absolute abundance of each unique TCRbeta CDR3 rearrangement, sequence reads were collapsed and filtered. Productive Simpson clonality was computed per sample as the square root of Simpson's diversity index over productive rearrangements. The clones in this table, taken by TCRdb from immuneACCESS, are in-frame only. Not every clone is retained; where verified, under half of the shortfall comes from an unresolved V gene, and the cause of the rest is unknown. The V and J calls and clone size were taken over from that table, and D and trimming were inferred from the DNA. The sample table records 350,000 to 450,000 clones; around 83% of these occur just once. The ten largest make up about 4.9% of the sample.

Participants in the prospective study were aged roughly 18 to 89 years, lived in over 20 United States geographic areas, and enrolled through a virtual design. Cohort assignment in the prospective study relied on participant-reported clinical history from a screening survey and a study questionnaire. For ImmuneRACE Cohort 3, a participant was defined as recovered based on two consecutive negative NP/OP PCR tests, clearance by a healthcare professional, or resolution of symptoms. In the prospective study, mobile phlebotomists collected whole blood, serum and a nasopharyngeal or oropharyngeal swab from each participant. Prospective study participants could optionally give additional blood draws and questionnaires over an approximately two-month period. Before DNA extraction, blood samples from the prospective study were shipped at room temperature or frozen. CDR3 length: 15 amino acids, cysteine to phenylalanine. Just the 45-base CDR3 DNA is kept, in frame starting at base 1. Trimmed from V: 1 base; trimmed from J: 0 bases; junction bases lacking a gene match: 2. CDR1 and CDR2, looked up from the germline V gene (reference sequence), are GTSNPN and SVGIG.

This TCR was recovered from a woman aged 50 to 60 who had recovered from COVID-19. Sequencing used PBMCs or T cells enriched from blood (not recorded which). This sequence uses TRBV30 and TRBJ2-1, with 8 bases matching TRBD2. Here the CDR3 is given as CAWSAGGASYNEQFF. At the DNA level, the sequence is TGTGCCTGGAGTGCCGGGGGGGCCTCCTACAATGAGCAGTTCTTC.